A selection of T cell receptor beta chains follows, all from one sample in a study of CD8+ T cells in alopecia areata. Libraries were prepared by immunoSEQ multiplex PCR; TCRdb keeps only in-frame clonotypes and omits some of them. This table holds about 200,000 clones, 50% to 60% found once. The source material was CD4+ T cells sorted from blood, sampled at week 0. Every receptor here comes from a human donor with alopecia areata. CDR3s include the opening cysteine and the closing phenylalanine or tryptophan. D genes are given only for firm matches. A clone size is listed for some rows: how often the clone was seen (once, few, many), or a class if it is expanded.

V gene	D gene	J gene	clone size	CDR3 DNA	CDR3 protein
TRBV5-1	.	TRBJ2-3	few	TGCGCCAGCAGCTTGGACAGGGCAGATACGCAGTATTTT	CASSLDRADTQYF
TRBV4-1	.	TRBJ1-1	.	TGCGCCAGCAGCCAGGCCGGCAACACTGAAGCTTTCTTT	CASSQAGNTEAFF
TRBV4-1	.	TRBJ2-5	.	TGCGCCAGCAGCCAAGTCTCAAGACAAGAGACCCAGTACTTC	CASSQVSRQETQYF
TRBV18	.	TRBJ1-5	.	TGTGCCAGCTCACCATCAGGCACCGTCAGTTATCAGCCCCAGCATTTT	CASSPSGTVSYQPQHF
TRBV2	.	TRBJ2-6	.	TGTGCCAGCAGTGACGGCCTCTCTGGGGCCAACGTCCTGACTTTC	CASSDGLSGANVLTF
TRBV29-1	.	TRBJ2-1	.	TGCAGCGTTGTTGCCGTCTACAATGAGCAGTTCTTC	CSVVAVYNEQFF
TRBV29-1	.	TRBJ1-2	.	TGCAGCGCAGGGGCAAACGCCCCTAACTATGGCTACACCTTC	CSAGANAPNYGYTF
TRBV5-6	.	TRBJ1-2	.	TGTGCCAGCAGCTTGGAGAAAGGGTACCGAGGCTACACCTTC	CASSLEKGYRGYTF
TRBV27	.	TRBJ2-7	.	TGTGCCAGCAGCCGTGATTTGGGAGAGCAGTACTTC	CASSRDLGEQYF
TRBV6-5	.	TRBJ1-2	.	TGTGCACGTATAGGGAGGTCGTACTATGGCTACACCTTC	CARIGRSYYGYTF
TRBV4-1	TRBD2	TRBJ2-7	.	TGCGCCAGCAGCCAAGAGGCCCGGACTAGCAGCTACTACGAGCAGTACTTC	CASSQEARTSSYYEQYF
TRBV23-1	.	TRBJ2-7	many	TGCGCCAGGCCTCCTTCCCGGACGGGGGTTTACGAGCAGTACTTC	CARPPSRTGVYEQYF
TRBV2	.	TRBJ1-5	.	TGTGCCAGCAGTGACAGGGGAGGTCAGCCCCAGCATTTT	CASSDRGGQPQHF
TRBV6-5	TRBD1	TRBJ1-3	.	TGTGCCATCTCCGACCCAGGGGGTTCTGGAAACACCATATATTTT	CAISDPGGSGNTIYF
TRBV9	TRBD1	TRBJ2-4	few	TGTGCCAGCAGCGGAGGGGACAGCAAAAACATTCAGTACTTC	CASSGGDSKNIQYF
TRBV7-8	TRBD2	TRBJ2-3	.	TGTGCCAGCAGCTCCCCCGGGAATAGCGGGGGGGCAACAGATACGCAGTATTTT	CASSSPGNSGGATDTQYF
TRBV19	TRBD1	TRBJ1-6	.	TGTGCCAGTAGCAGCACAGGGGGTGAATCACCCCTCCACTTT	CASSSTGGESPLHF
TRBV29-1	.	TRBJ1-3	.	TGCAGCGCTATCTCAGGTTTCTCTGGAAACACCATATATTTT	CSAISGFSGNTIYF
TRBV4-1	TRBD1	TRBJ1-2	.	TGCGCCAGCAGCCAAGGGTTGACAGGGCTTGACTATGGCTACACCTTC	CASSQGLTGLDYGYTF